The present T cell receptor (beta chain) was sequenced within a study of identifying expanded T cells in peripheral blood. Repertoires were generated with immunoSEQ multiplex PCR, while TCRdb's copy carries only in-frame clones and drops some. There are approximately 80,000 clones in the sample; just under 85% occur only once, and approximately 20% lies in the top ten. The CDR3 loop spans 17 amino acids. From germline, CDR1 is KGHSH and CDR2 LQKENI. V lost 3 bases, J lost 2 bases, and 9 bases stayed unmatched. The chain links TRBV18 to TRBJ2-2, with TRBD2 matching 7 bases. The sequencing input was blood. The TCR comes from a person aged 18 to 75 in good health. As DNA, the CDR3 is TGTGCCAGCTCACCCATTGAGGGAGGGCCCAACACCGGGGAGCTGTTTTTT. Its translation is CASSPIEGGPNTGELFF.